This T cell receptor (beta chain) was identified during a study of response to subunit inactivated influenza vaccine. Study-wide findings and caveats: Few new T cells, the authors suggested, are recruited by each seasonal influenza vaccination.

The CDR3 covers 16 residues. Germline values: CDR1 KGHSH, CDR2 LQKENI. V dropped 0 bases and J dropped 4; count of bases not matched to a gene: 5. A few counts support this clonotype. The antigen is unknown. TCRdb recomputed calls from the RT-PCR reads with MiXCR, one row per CDR3 protein. The sample lists 600,000 to 850,000 distinct CDR3 sequences, around 13% occurring once. The source material was PBMCs from blood, sampled approximately 15 days before vaccination. This sequence was found in a man between 50 and 59 years old who received an inactivated influenza vaccine. V and J are TRBV18 and TRBJ2-7, with 11 bases matching TRBD1. The CDR3 nucleotides read TGTGCCAGCTCACCACCGGCGGGACAGGGGGTTTACGAGCAGTACTTC. Protein sequence: CASSPPAGQGVYEQYF.